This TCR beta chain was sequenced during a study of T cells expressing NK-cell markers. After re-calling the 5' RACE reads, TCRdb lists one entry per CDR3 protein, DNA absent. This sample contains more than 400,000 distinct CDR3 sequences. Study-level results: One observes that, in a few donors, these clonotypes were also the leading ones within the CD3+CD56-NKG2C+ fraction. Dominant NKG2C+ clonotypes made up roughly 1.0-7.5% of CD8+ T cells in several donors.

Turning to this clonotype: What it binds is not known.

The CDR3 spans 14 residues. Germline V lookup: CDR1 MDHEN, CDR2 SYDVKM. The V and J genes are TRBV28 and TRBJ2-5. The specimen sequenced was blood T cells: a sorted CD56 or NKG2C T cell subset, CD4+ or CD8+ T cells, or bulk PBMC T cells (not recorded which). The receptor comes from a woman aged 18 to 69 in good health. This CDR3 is CASSLDGITETQYF. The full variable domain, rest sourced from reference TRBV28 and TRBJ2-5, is DVKVTQSSRYLVKRTGEKVFLECVQDMDHENMFWYRQDPGLGLRLIYFSYDVKMKEKGDIPEGYSVSREKKERFSLILESASTNQTSMYLCASSLDGITETQYFGPGTRLLVL.